The present T cell receptor (beta chain) was sequenced within a study of cytomegalovirus exposure and HLA in healthy donors listed by TCRdb under 2017. Broadly, across the study: According to a later analysis, the 110 or so validation repertoires were produced on the same platform as the 666 repertoires of the first cohort. The study was designed to test whether signatures of past pathogen exposure could be identified by cataloging public T cell receptors. Besides the first cohort of more than 650 subjects, a separate validation cohort made up of over a hundred different subjects was used. High-throughput TCR immunosequencing, statistical association of individual TCRs with disease status, and machine learning were combined to predict cytomegalovirus infection status.

This clone came up once. Its antigen is still unknown. The input lacks base qualities; no much larger clone sits a single base away. Donors formed part of the validation cohort, which comprised 120 or so subjects and was distinct from the first cohort of under 800 subjects. Results and caveats for the whole study, not just this receptor: A total of roughly 160 TCR beta chains were listed by the study as associated with cytomegalovirus. The authors suggested that the approach could potentially be generalized to other disease states and immunological phenotypes. The classifier was reported to diagnose cytomegalovirus status with high specificity and sensitivity in both the original and validation cohorts. A later analysis lacked HLA typing for the validation cohort, so it scored co-occurrence in that cohort across all 120 or so repertoires. Three of the identified cytomegalovirus-associated TCR beta chains were confirmed in vitro to be specific for cytomegalovirus antigens. While some public TCRs were present in many individuals, most TCR sequences turned up only very rarely across donors. Subsequent analysis determined that TCRs grouped into clusters in the first cohort also showed a tendency toward co-occurrence across the 120 or so validation repertoires, and approximately 94% of cluster scores exceeded 0.

Taken from the germline V gene (reference sequence), the CDR1 and CDR2 loops are GTSNPN and SVGIG. The CDR3 starts with the cysteine, ends with the phenylalanine, and has 13 residues. The sequence is cut down to CDR3 DNA, 39 bases in frame from base 1. Deletion took 5 bases off V and 1 base off J, with a span of 11 bases between the germline ends. Receptors were amplified or captured by the immunoSEQ multiplex PCR assay. The authors processed their data as follows. A statistical classification framework was built to diagnose cytomegalovirus status from the catalog of TCR beta chain sequences. TCRdb carries this immuneACCESS record with in-frame sequences only. Its versions omit some clonotypes, under half of them owing to an unresolved V gene in the studies checked, with the rest unexplained. The DNA gave D and trimming, while V, J and clone size come from that table. The sample profile shows some 170,000 clones; 87% of them were found once. The ten top clones hold 1.4% of the sample.

The V and J segments used are TRBV30 and TRBJ1-1; the D region possibly corresponds to TRBD1 (6 bases align). Sequenced: PBMCs. This TCR derives from a woman aged 25 to 39 in good health and CMV-seronegative. The nucleotide sequence is TGTGCCTGGGGGGGACAACCGAACACTGAAGCTTTCTTT. It translates as CAWGGQPNTEAFF.